Sequencing of this T cell receptor beta chain was carried out in a study of OX40 agonist ivuxolimab in advanced cancers. Whole-study context: Patients in dose escalation had liver, melanoma, kidney or head and neck cancers.

Some clones are missing from TCRdb's copy, which holds only in-frame ones; the method was immunoSEQ multiplex PCR. Of 55,000 to 75,000 clones in the sample, 80% to 95% are singletons; the top ten hold just under 25%. About this clone itself: Its cognate antigen is unknown.

The study, taken as a whole, reports: Patients with a partial response at 0.1-3.0 mg/kg had among the lowest clonal expansion. Clonal expansion by week 6 occurred in CD4+ and CD8+ blood T cells (at 0.1 to 3.0 mg/kg).

Trimming took off 3 bases at V and 9 bases at J, with 16 bases between the two ends. This CDR3 contains 14 residues. CDR1 is MNHEY, CDR2 SMNVEV, per germline (reference sequence). The rearrangement uses TRBV27 and TRBJ2-3, with D perhaps TRBD1 (5 bases). The TCR originated in an adult with an advanced solid tumor such as melanoma, head and neck, liver or kidney cancer. This sample comprised CD4+ or CD8+ T cells sorted from blood, obtained in a trial of the OX40 agonist ivuxolimab. The CDR3 coding sequence is TGTGCCAGCAGTTTGGACATCCTTCCGAGGACGCAGTATTTT. Protein: CASSLDILPRTQYF.